This T cell receptor beta chain was sequenced for a study of HIV-infected patients and healthy controls (dated by TCRdb to the mid-2010s). Describing the broader study: The study tested whether deep TCR repertoire sequencing of HIV patients' small blood samples could capture immune perturbation and reconstitution. On the study overall, not on this receptor specifically: Rare events from HIV-infected data received too much weight under size-matching, and comparisons were complicated by unequal numbers of distinct sequences between patients and controls. Significantly different mean usage between HIV-infected patients and controls was observed for eight alpha and eight beta V genes. The apparent post-therapy recovery of the Gini index in HIV-infected patients was not reproduced in size-matched repertoire data. Donor HLA types were not determined in the study. During therapy, HIV-associated CDR3s significantly decreased in frequency, while CMV-associated CDR3s did not change significantly, though most became more frequent. Significantly higher mean Gini indices were seen in HIV-infected repertoires than in controls, possibly reflecting oligoclonality. MAIT cell alpha-chain CDR3s were present at high frequency in healthy controls but severely depleted in HIV+ repertoires. A major limit on how widely the findings apply, in the view of the authors, was that only sixteen HIV-infected individuals were processed. Healthy control repertoires showed roughly threefold more distinct CDR3s and higher Shannon diversity than untreated HIV+ repertoires. More CDR3s were shared between individuals among healthy controls than among HIV+ patients, as measured by Jaccard index and by the count of highly shared sequences. Using whole blood restricted sequencing depth and prevented separating the dynamics of distinct T-cell subpopulations. The pairing of alpha and beta chains was not determined in the samples. The study cohorts differed slightly in age and sex profile, but those differences did not account for the observed differences in diversity.

Since whole blood was used without any cell fractionation, the repertoire reflected all peripheral T cells in unsorted form. Some ten uninfected healthy donors were sampled as controls, several of whom were sampled twice 2 to 4 months apart. For RNA extraction, an approximately 2.7 ml sample of peripheral blood was drawn into Tempus tubes. The TURBO-DNase kit was used to remove leftover genomic DNA, and GLOBINclear was used to deplete globin mRNA. By sample share, this clonotype is medium-sized (0.01 to 0.1%). The antigen it recognizes is unknown. No qualities accompany the bases; no much larger clone lies one base away. SuperScript III was used to reverse transcribe 500 ng RNA with primers targeting the alpha and beta constant regions. Alpha and beta chain libraries were generated separately via chain-specific third strand synthesis with multiplexing indices. In the protocol, all rearrangements within a chain were amplified with a single primer pair so that primer bias was avoided, and molecular barcodes were added to each cDNA molecule. The SP2 sequencing primer site and a random hexamer were carried on a 5' RACE adapter, to which purified cDNA was joined by T4 RNA Ligase 1. Second strand synthesis was performed with Phusion polymerase and primed from the SP2 site, and slow temperature ramps were applied to favor optimal annealing. Joined together, two random hexamer sequences that had both been added before amplification formed the 12-nucleotide barcode of each molecule. An amplification PCR of around 25 cycles with P5s and P7 primers came after a short first PCR that had added P5 and P7 adapter elements plus a second index. The libraries went through about 27 PCR cycles in total, were quantified on a Qubit, were sized on a Bioanalyzer, and were diluted to approximately 4.2 nM. The normalized libraries were sequenced on an Illumina MiSeq using 2 x 250 paired-end kits. Into about 10 ul Tris-Cl, the reverse transcription reactions were eluted following cleanup on MinElute columns. Adapter ligations ran for 20 to 25 hours at 16 degrees C and were afterwards cleaned with AMPure XP beads at a 1:1 ratio. The paper's processing steps were these. Demultiplexed FASTQ files were processed with a modified Decombinator that output V, J, insert and barcode information. Any sequence that shared a barcode yet differed from the dominant sequence was discarded as an error, and the number of original cDNA molecules was estimated by counting barcodes clustered at Levenshtein distance 3. The R packages ineq, vegan, igraph and RCytoscape were used for downstream analyses, together with IMGT nomenclature and CDR3 definitions. V gene usage was computed over distinct sequences, each TCR counted once to avoid skew from clonal expansion. Similarity networks connected unique CDR3 amino acid sequences within a donor whenever two sequences differed by a single Levenshtein edit. Published HIV-specific CDR3s (just under 95 alpha, 600 to 900 beta) and CMV-specific CDR3s (fewer than 14 alpha, over 200 beta) were assembled and queried against the repertoires. It was shown by random subsampling to size-matched repertoires that the decreased diversity of patients was not caused by their lower sequence numbers. The public reads were reanalyzed by TCRdb: fastp trimming at Q25, MiXCR alignment, in-frame beta chains only. Rows with one shared CDR3 protein collapse into an entry with the most common genes and DNA. For this entry, the V and J calls and clone size follow TCRdb and not the study's own pipeline. The sample table holds over 15,000 distinct CDR3 sequences, of which about 8.9% were seen once. In total, the top ten clones hold about 2.6% of the sample.

Trimming costs V 2 bases and J 8 bases, and their ends lie 15 bases apart. Counted from cysteine to phenylalanine, this CDR3 has 13 amino acids. Only the CDR3 part of the read is kept: 39 bases, read in frame from the first base. According to the germline V gene (reference sequence), CDR1 reads DFQATT and CDR2 reads SNEGSKA. The sequencing input was blood. This receptor chain uses TRBV20-1 and TRBJ1-1; TRBD1 is a weak D gene call, 5 bases matching. The origin of this receptor is an adult in good health. The DNA sequence reads TGCAGTGCTAGAAAAACCCCCGGGGACGAAGCTTTCTTT. It translates to CSARKTPGDEAFF.